The rows below give T cell receptor beta chains drawn from one sample of a study of T cells after yellow fever vaccination. TCRdb fed the 5' RACE reads into MiXCR, producing one record per CDR3 protein. The sample contains about 400,000 distinct CDR3 sequences, 6.2% of which appear only once. Sequencing used PBMCs, obtained 5 days after the yellow fever booster vaccination. The receptors stem from a man aged 30-40 years who received the YFV17D yellow fever vaccine. Both conserved end residues are part of each CDR3. Fields, in order: D gene, J gene, clone size, V gene, CDR3 protein, CDR3 DNA. The D gene is left open where the match is weak. For some rows the clone size is stated as once, few or many, or as a class when expanded; others skip it.

>TRBD2|TRBJ2-2|few|TRBV10-2
CASSEGTSGRSGELFF
TGCGCCAGCAGTGAGGGGACTAGCGGGAGATCGGGGGAGCTGTTTTTT
>TRBD2|TRBJ2-5|few|TRBV6-1
CASRWEGGPRETQYF
TGTGCCAGTAGATGGGAGGGAGGGCCACGAGAGACCCAGTACTTC
>-|TRBJ2-3|many|TRBV6-2/TRBV6-3
CASSYSRADTQYF
TGTGCCAGCAGTTACTCGAGGGCAGATACGCAGTATTTT
>TRBD2|TRBJ2-1|few|TRBV4-3
CASSQDPAGVDEQFF
TGCGCCAGCAGCCAAGATCCGGCGGGAGTTGATGAGCAGTTCTTC
>-|TRBJ2-7|many|TRBV5-1
CASRARGGGYDEQYF
TGCGCCAGCAGGGCCCGGGGTGGGGGTTACGACGAGCAGTACTTC
>-|TRBJ2-7|-|TRBV28
CASSLGPLGGYEQYF
TGTGCCAGCAGTTTGGGTCCCCTGGGGGGATACGAGCAGTACTTC
>-|TRBJ1-5|few|TRBV5-1
CASSLGAGNQPQHF
TGCGCCAGCAGCTTGGGAGCCGGCAATCAGCCCCAGCATTTT
>-|TRBJ2-7|few|TRBV5-8
CASSRDTTPYEQYF
TGTGCCAGCTCCCGAGACACCACCCCATACGAGCAGTACTTC
>-|TRBJ2-1|-|TRBV5-1
CASSSPRGGKNEQFF
TGCGCCAGCAGCTCCCCTCGGGGCGGGAAGAATGAGCAGTTCTTC
>TRBD2|TRBJ2-7|many|TRBV7-2
CASTFPRTSGYEQYF
TGTGCCAGCACCTTTCCCAGGACTAGCGGCTACGAGCAGTACTTC
>TRBD1|TRBJ2-1|few|TRBV7-9
CASSFPGQGINEQFF
TGTGCCAGCAGCTTTCCGGGACAGGGAATCAATGAGCAGTTCTTC
>TRBD1|TRBJ2-7|many|TRBV7-2
CASRAGTGAEQYF
TGTGCCAGCAGAGCCGGGACAGGGGCCGAGCAGTACTTC
>TRBD2|TRBJ2-2|-|TRBV4-3
CASSLSGTSGSENTGELFF
TGCGCCAGCAGCCTATCCGGGACTAGCGGGAGTGAGAACACCGGGGAGCTGTTTTTT
>-|TRBJ2-1|many|TRBV2
CASTPGAPNEQFF
TGTGCCAGCACCCCGGGGGCACCCAATGAGCAGTTCTTC
>-|TRBJ2-5|-|TRBV7-9
CASSLVGVEETQYF
TGTGCCAGCAGCTTAGTTGGAGTGGAAGAGACCCAGTACTTC
>-|TRBJ2-4|-|TRBV19
CASTSEGPRYIQYF
TGTGCCAGTACCTCGGAAGGACCCAGGTACATTCAGTACTTC
>-|TRBJ1-6|-|TRBV25-1
CASRGQANSPLHF
TGTGCCAGCAGGGGACAAGCAAATTCACCCCTCCACTTT
>TRBD2|TRBJ2-4|few|TRBV12-3/TRBV12-4
CASSLWEGQNIQYF
TGTGCCAGCAGTTTGTGGGAGGGCCAAAACATTCAGTACTTC
>TRBD2|TRBJ2-1|-|TRBV12-3/TRBV12-4
CASSFSLAGGSAPGMGQFF
TGTGCCAGCAGTTTTAGCCTAGCGGGAGGGTCCGCCCCGGGAATGGGGCAGTTCTTC
>TRBD2|TRBJ2-7|many|TRBV27
CASSPVPGLAVEQYF
TGTGCCAGCAGCCCGGTTCCGGGACTAGCGGTCGAGCAGTACTTC
>TRBD2|TRBJ2-1|many|TRBV11-2
CASSVVGLASYNEQFF
TGTGCCAGCAGCGTGGTCGGACTAGCGTCCTACAATGAGCAGTTCTTC
>-|TRBJ1-6|-|TRBV6-1
CASSTRNGAPLHF
TGTGCCAGCAGCACCAGGAACGGCGCTCCCCTCCACTTT
>-|TRBJ2-1|many|TRBV6-1
CASSPTALGPYNEQFF
TGTGCCAGCAGTCCGACTGCTCTGGGCCCCTACAATGAGCAGTTCTTC
>-|TRBJ2-3|once|TRBV7-9
CASSPPVQSLSTDTQYF
TGTGCCAGCAGCCCCCCAGTACAGAGCTTAAGCACAGATACGCAGTATTTT